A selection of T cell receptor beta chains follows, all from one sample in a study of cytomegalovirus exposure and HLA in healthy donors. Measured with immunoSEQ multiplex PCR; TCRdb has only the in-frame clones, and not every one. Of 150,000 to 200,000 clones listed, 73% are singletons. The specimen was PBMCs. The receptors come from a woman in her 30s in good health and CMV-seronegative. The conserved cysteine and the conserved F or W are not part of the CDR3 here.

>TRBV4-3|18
ASSQDPSSTGSRGANVLT
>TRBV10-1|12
ASSEDRITDTQY
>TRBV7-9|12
ASSSTGLQETQY
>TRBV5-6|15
ASSLAGSRSGANVLT
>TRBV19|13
ASSTISRNQETQY
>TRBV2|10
ASSSRYNEQF
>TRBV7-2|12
ASSPGTGHEGYT
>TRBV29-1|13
SAAGLDATLYEQY
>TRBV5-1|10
ASTDRSGEQY
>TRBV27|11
ASSMTISGEQY
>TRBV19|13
ASSSGTGAKETQY
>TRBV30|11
ASSETFGTEAF
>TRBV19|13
ASSIQTGQGYGYT
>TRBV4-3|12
ASSPGQRAYEQY
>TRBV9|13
ASSVEGQFTDTQY
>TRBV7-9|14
ASSAPGTSGFYEQF
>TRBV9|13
ASSANRGGPRSAV
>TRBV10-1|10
ASTLLRLAPY
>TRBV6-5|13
ASSPYGREDTEAF
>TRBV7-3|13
ASSSGQGEDTEAF
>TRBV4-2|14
ASSQDRDRGEGELF
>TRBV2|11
ASSEWAADGYT
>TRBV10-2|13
ASRLAGGPGGELF
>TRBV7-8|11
ASSPNVRRGYT
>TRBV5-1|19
ASSLFSTAYQSRGGLDEQY